This T cell receptor (beta chain) stems from a study of identical twins. General study results and limits: Clonotypes of the beta chain that were abundant in cord blood carried fewer insertions (memory repertoires showed none).

CDR3 size: 15 residues. The ends lost 5 bases at V and 5 bases at J; junction bases unmatched: 5. CDR1 LNHDA and CDR2 SQIVND come from the germline V gene (reference sequence). This clonotype was seen ten or more times. No antigen is known for it. TCRdb used MiXCR to reprocess the 5' RACE reads, holding one entry per CDR3 protein. The data show about 660,000 distinct CDR3 sequences, more than 6.5% seen once. Healthy Caucasians supplied all donations. This sample also appeared in a second study, on yellow fever vaccine responses in identical twins.

The rearrangement joins TRBV19 to TRBJ1-5; 11 bases match TRBD1. The TCR sequence derives from a woman aged 18-29 years in good health. The material sequenced was PBMCs. Written as DNA, the CDR3 is TGTGCCAGTAGTCCCGAGGACAGGGGGCATCAGCCCCAGCATTTT. Its translation: CASSPEDRGHQPQHF.